Listed here is a single TCR beta chain. Its antigen is not known. The data were obtained in a study of shared clonotypes between healthy human individuals. Data came from immunoSEQ multiplex PCR; TCRdb stores just in-frame clones and leaves some out. The sample consists of about 1.1 million clones, around three quarters of them appearing once. Study-wide results and caveats: Non-shared clonotypes were found to have lower generation probabilities than the clonotypes that were shared by all four of the sorted-subset donors. In general, naive subsets displayed greater estimated richness than memory subsets did.

Trimming removed 4 bases from V and 6 bases from J, with 11 bases in between. The CDR3 spans 13 residues. Germline-derived CDR1 and CDR2 are SGHRS and YFSETQ. This chain uses TRBV5-1 with TRBJ2-1; TRBD2 might be the D (6 bases). Sequencing input: memory CD4+ T cells from PBMCs. As for subset: CD45RA-negative fraction. This TCR was sampled from a man between 18 and 29 years old in good health. Some clones in this sample may be carry-over from other donors' samples. CDR3 nucleotide sequence: TGCGCCAGCAGCCGGGACTTGGGCAATGAGCAGTTCTTC. Its translation: CASSRDLGNEQFF. Based on the CDR3 plus reference TRBV5-1 and TRBJ2-1, the full variable domain is KAGVTQTPRYLIKTRGQQVTLSCSPISGHRSVSWYQQTPGQGLQFLFEYFSETQRNKGNFPGRFSGRQFSNSRSEMNVSTLELGDSALYLCASSRDLGNEQFFGPGTRLTVL.